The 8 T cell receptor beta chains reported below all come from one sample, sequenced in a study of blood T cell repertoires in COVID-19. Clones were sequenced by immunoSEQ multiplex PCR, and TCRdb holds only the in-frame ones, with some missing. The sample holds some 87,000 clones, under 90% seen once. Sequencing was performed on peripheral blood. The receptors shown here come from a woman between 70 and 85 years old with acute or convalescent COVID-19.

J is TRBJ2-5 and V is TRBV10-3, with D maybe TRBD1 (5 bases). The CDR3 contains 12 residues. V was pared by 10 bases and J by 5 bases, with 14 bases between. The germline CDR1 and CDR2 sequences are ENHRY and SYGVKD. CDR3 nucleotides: TGTGCCACCTCGACAGCCGAGGAGACCCAGTACTTC. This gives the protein CATSTAEETQYF.

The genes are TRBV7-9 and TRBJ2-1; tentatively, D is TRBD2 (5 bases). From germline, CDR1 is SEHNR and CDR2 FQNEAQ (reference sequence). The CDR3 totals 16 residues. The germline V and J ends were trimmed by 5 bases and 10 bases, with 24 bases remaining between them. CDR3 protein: CASSPRAIGLPGEQFF. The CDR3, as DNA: TGTGCCAGCAGCCCCCGAGCGATAGGACTCCCGGGGGAGCAGTTCTTC.

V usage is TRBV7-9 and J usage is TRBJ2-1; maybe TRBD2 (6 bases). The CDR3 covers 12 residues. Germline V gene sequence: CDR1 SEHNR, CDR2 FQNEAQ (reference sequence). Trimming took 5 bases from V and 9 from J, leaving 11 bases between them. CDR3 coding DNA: TGTGCCAGCAGCCGGGAGTCTAGTGAGCAGTTCTTC. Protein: CASSRESSEQFF.

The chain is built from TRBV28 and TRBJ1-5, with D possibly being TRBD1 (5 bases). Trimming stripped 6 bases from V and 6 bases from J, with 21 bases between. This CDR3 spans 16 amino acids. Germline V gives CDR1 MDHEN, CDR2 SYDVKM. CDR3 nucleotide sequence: TGTGCCAGCAGCTTCGGCTCACGGGGGGTTGGTCAGCCCCAGCATTTT. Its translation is CASSFGSRGVGQPQHF.

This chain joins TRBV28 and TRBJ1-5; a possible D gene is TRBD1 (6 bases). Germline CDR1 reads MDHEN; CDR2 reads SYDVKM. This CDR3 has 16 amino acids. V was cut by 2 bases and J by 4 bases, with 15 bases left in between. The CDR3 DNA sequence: TGTGCCAGCAGTTTACTCTTCAGGGGAGGGAATCAGCCCCAGCATTTT. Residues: CASSLLFRGGNQPQHF.

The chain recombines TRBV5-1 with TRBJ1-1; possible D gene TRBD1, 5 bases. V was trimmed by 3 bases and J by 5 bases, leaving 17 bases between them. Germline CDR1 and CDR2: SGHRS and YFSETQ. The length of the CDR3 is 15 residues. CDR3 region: CASSWGSGERTEAFF. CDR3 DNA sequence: TGCGCCAGCAGCTGGGGGTCGGGGGAAAGAACTGAAGCTTTCTTT.

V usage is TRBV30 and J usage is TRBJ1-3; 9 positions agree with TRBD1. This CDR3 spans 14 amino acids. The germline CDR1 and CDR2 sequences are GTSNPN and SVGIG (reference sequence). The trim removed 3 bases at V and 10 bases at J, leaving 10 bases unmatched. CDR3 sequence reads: CAWSDRGLKGTIYF. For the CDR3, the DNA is TGTGCCTGGAGCGACAGGGGGTTGAAAGGGACCATATATTTT.

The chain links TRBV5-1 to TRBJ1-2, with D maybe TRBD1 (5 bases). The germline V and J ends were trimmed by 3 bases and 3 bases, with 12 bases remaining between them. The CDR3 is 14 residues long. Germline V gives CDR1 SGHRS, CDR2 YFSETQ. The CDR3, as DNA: TGCGCCAGCAGCTCTGCAGGGAGGGACTATGGCTACACCTTC. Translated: CASSSAGRDYGYTF. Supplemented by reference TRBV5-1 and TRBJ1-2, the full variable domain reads KAGVTQTPRYLIKTRGQQVTLSCSPISGHRSVSWYQQTPGQGLQFLFEYFSETQRNKGNFPGRFSGRQFSNSRSEMNVSTLELGDSALYLCASSSAGRDYGYTFGSGTRLTVV.